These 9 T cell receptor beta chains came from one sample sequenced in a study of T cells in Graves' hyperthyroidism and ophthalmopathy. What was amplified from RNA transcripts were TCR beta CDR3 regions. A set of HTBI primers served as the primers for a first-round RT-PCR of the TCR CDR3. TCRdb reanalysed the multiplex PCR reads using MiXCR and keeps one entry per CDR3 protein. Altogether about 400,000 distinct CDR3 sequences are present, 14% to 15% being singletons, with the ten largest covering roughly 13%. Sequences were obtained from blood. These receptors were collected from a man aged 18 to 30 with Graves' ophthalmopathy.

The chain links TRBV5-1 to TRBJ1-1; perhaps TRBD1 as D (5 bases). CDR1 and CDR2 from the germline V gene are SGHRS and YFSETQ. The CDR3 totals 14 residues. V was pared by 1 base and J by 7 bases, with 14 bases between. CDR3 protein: CASSLRAGPFEAFF. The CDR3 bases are TGCGCCAGCAGCTTGCGGGCAGGGCCCTTTGAAGCTTTCTTT. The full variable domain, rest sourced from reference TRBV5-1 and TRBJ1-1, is KAGVTQTPRYLIKTRGQQVTLSCSPISGHRSVSWYQQTPGQGLQFLFEYFSETQRNKGNFPGRFSGRQFSNSRSEMNVSTLELGDSALYLCASSLRAGPFEAFFGQGTRLTVV.

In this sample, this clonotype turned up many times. CDR3 protein: CASSHRLAGAYNEQFF. The CDR3 DNA reads TGTGCCAGCAGCCACCGACTAGCGGGAGCGTACAATGAGCAGTTCTTC. The rearrangement links TRBV13 to TRBJ2-1, with 12 bases identical to TRBD2. There are 16 residues in the CDR3. With V trimmed by 5 bases and J by 4 bases, 6 bases remained unmatched. Germline V gene lookup returns CDR1 PRHDT and CDR2 FYEKMQ (reference sequence).

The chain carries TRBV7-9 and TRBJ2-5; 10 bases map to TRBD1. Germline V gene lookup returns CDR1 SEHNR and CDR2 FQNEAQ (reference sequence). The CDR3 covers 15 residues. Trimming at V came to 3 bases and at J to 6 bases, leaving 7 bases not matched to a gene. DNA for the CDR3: TGTGCCAGCAGCTTCCGGGACAGGGGAGGCAAGACCCAGTACTTC. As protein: CASSFRDRGGKTQYF.

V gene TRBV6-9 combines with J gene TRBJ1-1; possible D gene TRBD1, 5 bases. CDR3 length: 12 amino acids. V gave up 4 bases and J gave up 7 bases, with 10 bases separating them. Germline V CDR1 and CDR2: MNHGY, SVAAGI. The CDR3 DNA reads TGTGCCAGCAGTTTCCCGGGGGATGAAGCTTTCTTT. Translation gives CASSFPGDEAFF.

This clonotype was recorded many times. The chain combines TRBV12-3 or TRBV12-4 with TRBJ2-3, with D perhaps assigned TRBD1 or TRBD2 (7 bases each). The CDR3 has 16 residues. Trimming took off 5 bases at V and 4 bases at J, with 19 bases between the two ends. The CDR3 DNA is TGTGCCAGCAGTGACGCCAGGGGGGGCAGGGCAGATACGCAGTATTTT. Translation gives CASSDARGGRADTQYF.

CDR3 region: CASSRRVAGGPSEQFF. The CDR3 nucleotides are TGTGCCAGCAGTAGAAGGGTAGCGGGAGGGCCAAGTGAGCAGTTCTTC. The rearrangement joins TRBV27 to TRBJ2-1; TRBD2 matches at 11 bases. With 5 bases clipped from V and 9 bases from J, the junction kept 12 bases outside the gene matches. This CDR3 has 16 residues. Germline V gene data show CDR1 as MNHEY and CDR2 as SMNVEV (reference sequence).

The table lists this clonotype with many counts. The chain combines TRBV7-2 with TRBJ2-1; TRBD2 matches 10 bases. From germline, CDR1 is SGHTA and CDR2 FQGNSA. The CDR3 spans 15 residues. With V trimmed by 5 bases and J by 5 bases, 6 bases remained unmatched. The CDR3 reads CASSPAGGRDNEQFF. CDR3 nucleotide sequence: TGTGCCAGCAGCCCAGCGGGGGGGCGCGACAATGAGCAGTTCTTC.

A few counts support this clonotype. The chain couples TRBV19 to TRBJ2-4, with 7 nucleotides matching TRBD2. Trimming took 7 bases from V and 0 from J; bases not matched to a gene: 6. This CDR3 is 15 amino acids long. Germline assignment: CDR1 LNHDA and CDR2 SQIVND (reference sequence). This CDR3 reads CASTSSGLAKNIQYF. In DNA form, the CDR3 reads TGTGCCAGTACCTCTAGCGGCCTAGCCAAAAACATTCAGTACTTC. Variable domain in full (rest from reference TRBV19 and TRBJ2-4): DGGITQSPKYLFRKEGQNVTLSCEQNLNHDAMYWYRQDPGQGLRLIYYSQIVNDFQKGDIAEGYSVSREKKESFPLTVTSAQKNPTAFYLCASTSSGLAKNIQYFGAGTRLSVL.

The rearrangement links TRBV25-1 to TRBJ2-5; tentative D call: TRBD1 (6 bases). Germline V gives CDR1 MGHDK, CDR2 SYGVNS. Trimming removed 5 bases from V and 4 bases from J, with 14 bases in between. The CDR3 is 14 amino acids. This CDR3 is CASSIQGLAETQYF. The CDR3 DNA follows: TGTGCCAGCAGTATACAGGGATTAGCAGAGACCCAGTACTTC.